Presented here are 5 T cell receptor beta chains from one specimen sequenced in a study of blood T cell repertoires in COVID-19. TCRdb's copy holds only in-frame clones and misses some; the assay was immunoSEQ multiplex PCR. Of approximately 150,000 clones in the sample, roughly 84% were seen once. The sequenced sample consisted of PBMCs or T cells enriched from blood (not recorded which). All receptors come from a man aged 55-75 years who had recovered from COVID-19.

The chain links TRBV19 to TRBJ1-5, with unresolved D. Trimming shortened V by 3 bases and J by 2 bases, and 8 bases separated the two germline ends. Germline loops: CDR1 LNHDA, CDR2 SQIVND (reference sequence). This CDR3 spans 14 amino acids. CDR3 coding DNA: TGTGCCAGTAGTATCGTGGCAGGCAATCAGCCCCAGCATTTT. This sequence encodes CASSIVAGNQPQHF.

V and J are TRBV7-2 and TRBJ1-3, with a weak D call TRBD1 (6 bases). With 2 bases removed from V and 4 bases from J, the gap between germline ends came to 12 bases. This CDR3 region has 15 residues. Germline V CDR1 and CDR2: SGHTA, FQGNSA. CDR3 nucleotides: TGTGCCAGCAGCTTAACAGGGAACCAAGGAAACACCATATATTTT. It yields the protein CASSLTGNQGNTIYF.

This clone was observed a handful of times. This rearrangement joins TRBV11-2 to TRBJ2-1; 14 bases map to TRBD2. The CDR3 length is 16 residues. The germline V gene has CDR1 SGHAT and CDR2 FQNNGV. Trimming took 5 bases from V and 7 from J; bases not matched to a gene: 7. CDR3 sequence reads: CASSARTSGGPNEQFF. The CDR3 DNA is TGTGCCAGCAGCGCCCGGACTAGCGGGGGGCCGAATGAGCAGTTCTTC.

The J gene is TRBJ2-7, the V gene TRBV5-1; TRBD1 agrees at 7 bases. The germline CDR1 and CDR2 sequences are SGHRS and YFSETQ. V shed 2 bases, J shed 3 bases, and the junction held 5 bases outside the gene matches. The CDR3 length is 14 residues. CDR3 sequence reads: CASSLTGAIYEQYF. DNA of the CDR3: TGCGCCAGCAGCTTAACAGGGGCCATCTACGAGCAGTACTTC.

This clone was counted once. The V gene is TRBV29-1, the J gene TRBJ1-2; no firm D call. Germline-derived CDR1 and CDR2 are SQVTM and ANQGSEA. Trimming removed 3 bases from V and 5 bases from J, with 7 bases in between. This CDR3 has 11 residues. CDR3: CSVDEAYGYTF. CDR3 bases: TGCAGCGTTGACGAGGCGTATGGCTACACCTTC.